The clone carrying this TCR beta chain came up once. Its specificity is unknown. A much larger clone sits a single nucleotide away, making a read error possible. Patients showing uncontrolled infection, other autoimmune disease, pregnancy or lactation were ineligible. These data belong to a study of T cells in Graves' hyperthyroidism and ophthalmopathy. General study results and limits: Among thyroid clonotypes expanded above 0.001, most also appeared in blood. Ophthalmopathy prediction by the model preceded onset by a median about 6 months. Stable hyperthyroidism was told apart from ophthalmopathy by a model built on 13 V-J features.

This CDR3 is built from 14 residues. Germline CDR1 is WSHSY and CDR2 is SAAADI. RNA transcripts provided the source from which TCR beta CDR3 regions were amplified. A set of HTBI primers served as the primers for a first-round RT-PCR of the TCR CDR3. One entry per CDR3 protein, called by TCRdb with MiXCR from the multiplex PCR reads. The sample yields approximately 640,000 distinct CDR3 sequences, approximately 42% seen once. This sequence joins TRBV10-2 and TRBJ1-2, with 9 bases matching TRBD1. Material: peripheral blood or thyroid tissue (not recorded which). This receptor was taken from an adult man with Graves' disease, either hyperthyroidism or ophthalmopathy (not recorded which). CDR3 DNA: TGCGCCAGCAGTGTGACAGGGGGAAACTATGGCTGCACCTTC. Amino acids: CASSVTGGNYGCTF.